What follows describes a single T cell receptor beta chain. Its antigen is still unknown. The CDR3 spans 13 residues. In germline, CDR1 is SGHNT, CDR2 YENEEA. Trimming stripped 5 bases from V and 0 bases from J, with 6 bases between. The data belong to a study of shared clonotypes between healthy human individuals. Study-wide points: Clonotypes that were shared across a handful of donors made up roughly 5% of naive CD4 clonotypes.

Deep was the level used in running the assay. Replicate PCRs from sorted subsets contained about 200 ng DNA, which is 30,000 to 35,000 T cell genomes. Original analysis: With immunoSEQ giving junction-only sequences and no quality scores, filtering differed. Assay used: immunoSEQ multiplex PCR; TCRdb lists only in-frame clones, some missing. The V and J calls and clone size were taken over from that table, and D and trimming were inferred from the DNA. The repertoire consists of around 1.4 million clones, with 98% occurring once and the leading ten covering approximately 0.4%. The genes are TRBV11-3 and TRBJ2-3; D is undetermined. This TCR was sampled from a young man in good health. The specimen was naive CD4+ T cells sorted from blood. Sample subset: CD45RA+ positively selected. The CDR3: CASSHQSTDTQYF. The CDR3 DNA is TGTGCCAGCAGCCACCAAAGCACAGATACGCAGTATTTT.